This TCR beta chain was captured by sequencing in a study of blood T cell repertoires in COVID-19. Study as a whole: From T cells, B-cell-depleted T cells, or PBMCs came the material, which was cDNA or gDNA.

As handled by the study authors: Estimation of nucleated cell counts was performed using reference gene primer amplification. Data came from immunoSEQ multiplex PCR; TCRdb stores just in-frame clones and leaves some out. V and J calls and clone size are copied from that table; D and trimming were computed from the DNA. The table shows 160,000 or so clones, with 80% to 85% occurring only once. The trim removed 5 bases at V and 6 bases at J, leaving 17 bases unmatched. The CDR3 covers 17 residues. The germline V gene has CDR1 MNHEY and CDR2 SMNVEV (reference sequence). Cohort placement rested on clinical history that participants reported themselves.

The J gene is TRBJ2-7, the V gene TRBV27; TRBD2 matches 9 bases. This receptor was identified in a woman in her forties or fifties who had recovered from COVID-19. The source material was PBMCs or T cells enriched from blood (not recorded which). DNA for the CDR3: TGTGCCAGCAGTGAAACCGGGACTAGCTCTAGGATTTTCGAGCAGTACTTC. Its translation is CASSETGTSSRIFEQYF.